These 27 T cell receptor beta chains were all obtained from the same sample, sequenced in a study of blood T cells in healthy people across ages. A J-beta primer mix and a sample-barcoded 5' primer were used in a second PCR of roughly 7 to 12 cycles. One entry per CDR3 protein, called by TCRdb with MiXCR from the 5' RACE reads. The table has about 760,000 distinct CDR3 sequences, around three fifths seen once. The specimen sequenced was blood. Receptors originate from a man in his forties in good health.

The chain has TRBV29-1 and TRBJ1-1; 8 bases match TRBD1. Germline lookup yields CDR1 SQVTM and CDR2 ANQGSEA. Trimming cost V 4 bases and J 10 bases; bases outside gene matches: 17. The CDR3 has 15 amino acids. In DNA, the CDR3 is TGCAGCGTTGGTCGGACCGCACAGGGGGAAAAGGGAGCTTTCTTT. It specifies CSVGRTAQGEKGAFF.

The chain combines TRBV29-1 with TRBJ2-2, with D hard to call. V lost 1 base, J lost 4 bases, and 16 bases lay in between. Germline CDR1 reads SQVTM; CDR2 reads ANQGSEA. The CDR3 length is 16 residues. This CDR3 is CSVEGSASMGTGELFF. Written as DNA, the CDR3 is TGCAGCGTTGAAGGATCGGCTAGTATGGGCACCGGGGAGCTGTTTTTT.

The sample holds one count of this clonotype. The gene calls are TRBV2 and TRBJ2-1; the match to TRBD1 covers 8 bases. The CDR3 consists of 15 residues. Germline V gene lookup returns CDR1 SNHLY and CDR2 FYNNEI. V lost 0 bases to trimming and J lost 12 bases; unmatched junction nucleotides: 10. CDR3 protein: CASSEARIGQGAQFF. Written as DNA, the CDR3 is TGTGCCAGCAGTGAAGCGAGGATTGGACAGGGAGCGCAGTTCTTC.

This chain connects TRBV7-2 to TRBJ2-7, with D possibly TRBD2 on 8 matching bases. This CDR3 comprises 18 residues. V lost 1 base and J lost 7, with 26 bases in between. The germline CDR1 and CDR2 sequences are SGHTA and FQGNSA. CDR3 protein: CASSLGSGRGQPLNEQYF. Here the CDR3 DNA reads TGTGCCAGCAGCTTAGGTTCCGGGAGGGGACAGCCTCTCAATGAGCAGTACTTC.

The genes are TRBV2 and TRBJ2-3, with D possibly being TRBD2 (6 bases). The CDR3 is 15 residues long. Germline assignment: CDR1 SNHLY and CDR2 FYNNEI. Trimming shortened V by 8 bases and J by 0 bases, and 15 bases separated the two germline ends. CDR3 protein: CASSSGPSSTDTQYF. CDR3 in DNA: TGTGCCAGCTCCAGCGGGCCATCAAGCACAGATACGCAGTATTTT.

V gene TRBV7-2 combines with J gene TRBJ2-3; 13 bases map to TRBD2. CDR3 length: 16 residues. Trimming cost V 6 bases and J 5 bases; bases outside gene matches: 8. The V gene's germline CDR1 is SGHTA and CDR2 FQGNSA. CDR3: CASSPWTSGGGDTQYF. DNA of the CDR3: TGTGCCAGCAGTCCCTGGACTAGCGGGGGTGGAGATACGCAGTATTTT.

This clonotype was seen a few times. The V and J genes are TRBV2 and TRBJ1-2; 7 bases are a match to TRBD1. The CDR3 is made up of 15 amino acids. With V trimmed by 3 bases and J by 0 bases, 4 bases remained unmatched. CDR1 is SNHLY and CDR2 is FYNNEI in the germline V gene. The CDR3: CASSERQGANYGYTF. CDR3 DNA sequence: TGTGCCAGCAGTGAGAGGCAGGGGGCTAACTATGGCTACACCTTC.

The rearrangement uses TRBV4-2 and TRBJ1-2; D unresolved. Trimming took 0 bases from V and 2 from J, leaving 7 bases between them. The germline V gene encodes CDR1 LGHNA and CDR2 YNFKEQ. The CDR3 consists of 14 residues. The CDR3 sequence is CASSQDAGNYGYTF. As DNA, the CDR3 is TGTGCCAGCAGCCAAGATGCAGGAAACTATGGCTACACCTTC.

In nucleotides, the CDR3 is TGTGCCAGCAGTGAACGGGCGAATCAGCCCCAGCATTTT. Protein sequence: CASSERANQPQHF. This chain connects TRBV6-1 to TRBJ1-5; D unclear. V lost 2 bases, J lost 4 bases, and 6 bases lay in between. Germline CDR1 reads MNHNS; CDR2 reads SASEGT. The CDR3 is made up of 13 amino acids.

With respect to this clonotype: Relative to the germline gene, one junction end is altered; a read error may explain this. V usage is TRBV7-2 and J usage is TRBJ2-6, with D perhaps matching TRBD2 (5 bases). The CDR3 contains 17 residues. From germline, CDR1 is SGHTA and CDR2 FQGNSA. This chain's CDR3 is CACSLGVTGSGANVLTF. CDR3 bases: TGTGCCTGCAGCTTAGGCGTTACGGGATCTGGGGCCAACGTCCTGACTTTC.

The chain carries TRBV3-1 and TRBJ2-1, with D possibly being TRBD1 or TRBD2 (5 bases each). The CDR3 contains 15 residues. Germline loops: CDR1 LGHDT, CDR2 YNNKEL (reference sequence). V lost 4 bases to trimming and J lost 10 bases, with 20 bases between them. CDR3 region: CASSPTGTVSGEQFF. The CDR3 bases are TGTGCCAGCAGCCCTACCGGGACCGTCTCTGGGGAGCAGTTCTTC.

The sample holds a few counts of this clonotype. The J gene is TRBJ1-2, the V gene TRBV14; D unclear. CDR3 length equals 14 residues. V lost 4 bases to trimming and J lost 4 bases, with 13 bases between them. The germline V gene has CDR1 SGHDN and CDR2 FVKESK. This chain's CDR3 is CASSPRLEGYGYTF. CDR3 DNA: TGTGCCAGCAGCCCTCGTTTGGAGGGCTATGGCTACACCTTC.

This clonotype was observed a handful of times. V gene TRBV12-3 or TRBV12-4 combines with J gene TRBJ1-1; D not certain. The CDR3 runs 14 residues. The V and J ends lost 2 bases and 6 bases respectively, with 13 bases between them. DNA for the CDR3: TGTGCCAGCAGTTTAATTGGGAGGCAAGCTGAAGCTTTCTTT. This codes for CASSLIGRQAEAFF.

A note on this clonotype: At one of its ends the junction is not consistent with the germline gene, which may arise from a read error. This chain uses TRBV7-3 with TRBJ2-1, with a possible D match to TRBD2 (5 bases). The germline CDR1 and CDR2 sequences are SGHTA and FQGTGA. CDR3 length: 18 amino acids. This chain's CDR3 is CASSRTAHGGPLYNEQFF. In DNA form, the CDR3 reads TGTGCTAGCAGCCGGACTGCTCACGGTGGGCCCCTATACAATGAGCAGTTCTTC.

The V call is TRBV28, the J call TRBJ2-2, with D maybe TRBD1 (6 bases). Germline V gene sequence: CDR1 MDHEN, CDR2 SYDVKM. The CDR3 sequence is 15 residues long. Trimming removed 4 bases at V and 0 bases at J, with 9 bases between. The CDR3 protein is CASSSTGPNTGELFF. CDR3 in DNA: TGTGCCAGCAGTTCGACAGGACCGAACACCGGGGAGCTGTTTTTT.

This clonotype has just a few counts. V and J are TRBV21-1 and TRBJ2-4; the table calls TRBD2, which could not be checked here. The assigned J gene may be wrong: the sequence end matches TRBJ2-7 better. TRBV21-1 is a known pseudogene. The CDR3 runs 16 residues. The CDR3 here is CASSLHPWVAGGEQYF. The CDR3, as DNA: TGTGCCAGCAGCCTCCACCCGTGGGTAGCGGGAGGCGAGCAGTACTTC.

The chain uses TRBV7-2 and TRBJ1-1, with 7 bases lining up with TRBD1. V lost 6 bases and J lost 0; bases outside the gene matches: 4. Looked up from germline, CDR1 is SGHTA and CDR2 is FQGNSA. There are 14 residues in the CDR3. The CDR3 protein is CASRAGQVNTEAFF. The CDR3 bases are TGTGCCAGCAGAGCCGGACAGGTGAACACTGAAGCTTTCTTT.

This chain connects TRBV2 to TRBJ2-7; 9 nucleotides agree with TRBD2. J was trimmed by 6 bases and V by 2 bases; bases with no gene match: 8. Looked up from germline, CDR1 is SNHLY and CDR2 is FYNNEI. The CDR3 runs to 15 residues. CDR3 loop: CASSESGTSPGEQYF. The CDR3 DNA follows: TGTGCCAGCAGTGAATCCGGGACTAGCCCTGGCGAGCAGTACTTC. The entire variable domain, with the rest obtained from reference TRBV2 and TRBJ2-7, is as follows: EPEVTQTPSHQVTQMGQEVILRCVPISNHLYFYWYRQILGQKVEFLVSFYNNEISEKSEIFDDQFSVERPDGSNFTLKIRSTKLEDSAMYFCASSESGTSPGEQYFGPGTRLTVT.

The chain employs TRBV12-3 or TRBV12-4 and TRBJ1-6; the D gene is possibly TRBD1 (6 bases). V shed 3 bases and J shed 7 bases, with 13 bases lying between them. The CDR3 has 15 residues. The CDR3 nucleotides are TGTGCCAGCAGTTTCCAGGGGATCAGCAATTCACCCCTCCACTTT. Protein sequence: CASSFQGISNSPLHF.

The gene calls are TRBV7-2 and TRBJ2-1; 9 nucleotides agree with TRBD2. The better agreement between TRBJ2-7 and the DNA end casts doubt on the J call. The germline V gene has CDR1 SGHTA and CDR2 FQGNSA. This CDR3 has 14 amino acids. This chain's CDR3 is CASSPGLAINEQYF. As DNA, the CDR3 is TGTGCCAGCAGCCCAGGACTAGCGATCAATGAGCAGTACTTC.

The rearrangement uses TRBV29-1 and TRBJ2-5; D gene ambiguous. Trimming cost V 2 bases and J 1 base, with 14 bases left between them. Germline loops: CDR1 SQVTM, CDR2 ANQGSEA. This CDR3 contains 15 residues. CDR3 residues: CSVEPTVGSQETQYF. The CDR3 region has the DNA TGCAGCGTTGAACCCACGGTCGGAAGCCAAGAGACCCAGTACTTC.

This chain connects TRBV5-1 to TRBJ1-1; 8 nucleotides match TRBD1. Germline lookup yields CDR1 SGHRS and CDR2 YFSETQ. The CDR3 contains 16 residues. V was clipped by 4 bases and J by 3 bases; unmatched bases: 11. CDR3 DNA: TGCGCCAGCAGCCCTGGGACAGGCGTCCTGGACACTGAAGCTTTCTTT. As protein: CASSPGTGVLDTEAFF.

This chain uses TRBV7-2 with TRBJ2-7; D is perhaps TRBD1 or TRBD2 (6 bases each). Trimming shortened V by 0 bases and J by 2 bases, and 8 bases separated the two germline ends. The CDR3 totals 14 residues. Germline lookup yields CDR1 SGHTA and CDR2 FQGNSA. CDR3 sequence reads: CASSLAGGAYEQYF. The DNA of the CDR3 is TGTGCCAGCAGCTTAGCGGGGGGCGCCTACGAGCAGTACTTC.

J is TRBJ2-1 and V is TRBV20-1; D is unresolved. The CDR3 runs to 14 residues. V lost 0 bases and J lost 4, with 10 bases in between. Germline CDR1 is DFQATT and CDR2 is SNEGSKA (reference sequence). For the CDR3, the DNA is TGCAGTGCTAGAGAACGATTCGATTACAATGAGCAGTTCTTC. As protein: CSARERFDYNEQFF.

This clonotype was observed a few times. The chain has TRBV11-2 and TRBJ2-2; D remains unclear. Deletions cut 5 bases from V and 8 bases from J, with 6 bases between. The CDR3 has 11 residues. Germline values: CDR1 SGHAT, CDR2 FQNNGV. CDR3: CASSRPGELFF. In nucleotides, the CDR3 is TGTGCCAGCAGCCGACCTGGGGAGCTGTTTTTT.

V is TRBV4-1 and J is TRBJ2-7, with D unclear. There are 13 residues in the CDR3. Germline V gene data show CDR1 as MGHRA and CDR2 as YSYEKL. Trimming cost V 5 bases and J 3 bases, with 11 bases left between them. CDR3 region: CASSSDGDYEQYF. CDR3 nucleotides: TGCGCCAGCAGCTCGGACGGAGACTACGAGCAGTACTTC.

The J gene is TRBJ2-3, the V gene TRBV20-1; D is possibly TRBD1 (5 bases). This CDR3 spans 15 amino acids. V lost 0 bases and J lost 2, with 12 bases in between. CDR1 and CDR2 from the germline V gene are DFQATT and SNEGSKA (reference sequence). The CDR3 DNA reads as TGCAGTGCTAGAGAGGAGAAGGGGTTCACAGATACGCAGTATTTT. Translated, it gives CSAREEKGFTDTQYF.